This T cell receptor beta chain was profiled in a study of shared clonotypes between healthy human individuals. Study details: Plates per donor: three CD4 naive, three CD4 memory, two CD8 naive, one CD8 memory.

As processed by the authors: ImmunoSEQ yielded junction-only sequences lacking quality scores, so filtering differed. Measured with immunoSEQ multiplex PCR; TCRdb has only the in-frame clones, and not every one. V and J calls plus clone size are reproduced from that table; the DNA served to infer D and trimming. The sample includes more than 900,000 clones, around 78% of them seen just once. Those who donated, Caucasian adults without exception, all lived in Nashville, Tennessee. The CDR3 covers 13 residues. The germline gives CDR1 SGHNT, CDR2 YYREEE (reference sequence). With 4 bases clipped from V and 5 bases from J, the junction kept 5 bases outside the gene matches.

V gene TRBV5-4 combines with J gene TRBJ1-2; 7 nucleotides agree with TRBD1. This sequence was found in a man in his late teens or twenties in good health. Some clones in this sample may be carry-over from other donors' samples. Sequences were obtained from memory CD4+ T cells from PBMCs. Subset described: CD45RA-negative fraction. CDR3 DNA sequence: TGTGCCAGCAGCCTGGAGGGGGCATATGGCTACACCTTC. Translated: CASSLEGAYGYTF.